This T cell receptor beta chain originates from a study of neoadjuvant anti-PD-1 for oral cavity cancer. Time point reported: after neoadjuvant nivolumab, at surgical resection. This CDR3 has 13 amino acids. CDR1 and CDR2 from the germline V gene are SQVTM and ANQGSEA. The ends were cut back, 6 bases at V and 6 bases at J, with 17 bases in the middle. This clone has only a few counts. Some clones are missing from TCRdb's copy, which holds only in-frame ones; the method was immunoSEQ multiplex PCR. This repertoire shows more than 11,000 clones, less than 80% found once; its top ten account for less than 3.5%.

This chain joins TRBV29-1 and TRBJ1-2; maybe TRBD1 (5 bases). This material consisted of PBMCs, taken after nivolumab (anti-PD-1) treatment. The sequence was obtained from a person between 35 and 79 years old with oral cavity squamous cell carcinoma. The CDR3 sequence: CSVPPTRGDGYTF. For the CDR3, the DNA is TGCAGCGTCCCTCCAACAAGGGGCGATGGCTACACCTTC.